Each of the 8 T cell receptor beta chains below was sequenced from the same sample in a study of T cells in Graves' hyperthyroidism and ophthalmopathy. Authors of the study amplified TCR beta CDR3 regions from RNA transcripts. The TCR CDR3 first-round RT-PCR relied on the HTBI primer set. TCRdb re-called the multiplex PCR reads with MiXCR, one entry per CDR3 protein. The sample contains 150,000 or so distinct CDR3 sequences, around 20% of which appear only once. The sequenced sample was blood. All receptors derive from a woman aged 45-65 years with Graves' hyperthyroidism that later progressed to Graves' ophthalmopathy.

This clonotype was counted at least ten times. The chain employs TRBV9 and TRBJ2-3, with D possibly called TRBD1 or TRBD2 (6 bases each). This CDR3 contains 15 residues. CDR1 and CDR2 from the germline V gene are SGDLS and YYNGEE. The V end lost 0 bases, the J end lost 4 bases, and 12 bases lay between the germline ends. CDR3 sequence: CASSVAFGGADTQYF. Written as DNA, the CDR3 is TGTGCCAGCAGCGTAGCTTTCGGGGGCGCAGATACGCAGTATTTT.

This clonotype was counted between two and nine times. V gene TRBV6-2 or TRBV6-3 combines with J gene TRBJ1-1; D perhaps matches TRBD1 (5 bases). Germline V CDR1 and CDR2: MNHEY, SVGEGT. Trimming left V 4 bases short and J 1 base short, with 7 bases between. This CDR3 has 13 residues. The CDR3 reads CASSLDTNTEAFF. The CDR3 coding sequence is TGTGCCAGCAGTTTGGACACGAACACTGAAGCTTTCTTT.

This clonotype has a count of ten or more. The chain uses TRBV24-1 and TRBJ2-2; 8 bases are a match to TRBD2. Germline V lookup: CDR1 KGHDR, CDR2 SFDVKD. The trim removed 7 bases at V and 3 bases at J, leaving 6 bases unmatched. The CDR3 totals 15 residues. The CDR3 sequence: CATRAREGYTGELFF. The CDR3 DNA is TGTGCCACCAGGGCCCGGGAGGGGTACACCGGGGAGCTGTTTTTT.

This clonotype was recorded at least ten times. The chain links TRBV7-8 to TRBJ2-5; 8 positions agree with TRBD2. Per the germline V gene, CDR1 is SGHVS and CDR2 is FQNEAQ. V was pared by 5 bases and J by 4 bases, with 12 bases of the junction left unmatched. The CDR3 covers 16 residues. The DNA for the CDR3 is TGTGCCAGCAGCCACAGCGGGGGCCACCCTAGAGAGACCCAGTACTTC. Translation gives CASSHSGGHPRETQYF.

The chain carries TRBV14 and TRBJ2-2; the D is unclear. Germline V gene sequence: CDR1 SGHDN, CDR2 FVKESK. Trimming removed 6 bases from V and 4 bases from J, with 9 bases in between. This CDR3 is 13 amino acids long. In nucleotides, the CDR3 is TGTGCCAGCAGTCATGCAGGCACCGGGGAGCTGTTTTTT. Translated, it gives CASSHAGTGELFF.

The sample holds many counts of this clonotype. The rearrangement uses TRBV30 and TRBJ2-7; D is unresolved. This CDR3 spans 12 amino acids. CDR1 is GTSNPN, CDR2 SVGIG, per germline (reference sequence). Trimming took off 3 bases at V and 0 bases at J, with 6 bases between the two ends. The CDR3: CAWSVGSYEQYF. CDR3 nucleotides: TGTGCCTGGAGCGTAGGCTCCTACGAGCAGTACTTC.

This clonotype was seen at least ten times. The genes are TRBV30 and TRBJ2-7; 7 bases match TRBD2. This CDR3 has 14 amino acids. After removal of 7 bases from V and 1 base from J, the junction contained 10 bases not matched to a gene. Germline V gene lookup returns CDR1 GTSNPN and CDR2 SVGIG (reference sequence). CDR3 protein: CAFVGREPSYEQYF. CDR3 nucleotides: TGTGCCTTCGTCGGGCGGGAGCCTTCCTACGAGCAGTACTTC. Filled out from reference TRBV30 and TRBJ2-7, the complete variable domain reads SQTIHQWPATLVQPVGSPLSLECTVEGTSNPNLYWYRQAAGRGLQLLFYSVGIGQISSEVPQNLSASRPQDRQFILSSKKLLLSDSGFYLCAFVGREPSYEQYFGPGTRLTVT.

The chain employs TRBV30 and TRBJ1-5; D gene unclear. This CDR3 has 16 residues. Germline CDR1 is GTSNPN and CDR2 is SVGIG (reference sequence). Trimming left V 2 bases short and J 0 bases short, with 14 bases between. The CDR3 nucleotides are TGTGCCTGGAGTTTCCCAGGTCGCCCTAGCAATCAGCCCCAGCATTTT. It specifies CAWSFPGRPSNQPQHF.